The rows below give T cell receptor beta chains drawn from one sample of a study of cytotoxic CD8 clonotypes in ibrutinib-treated CLL. This table comes from immunoSEQ multiplex PCR, and its TCRdb copy is limited to in-frame clones, with some not included. The table includes roughly 130,000 clones, 85% to 95% detected once. The sample consisted of PBMCs, taken after 12 months of ibrutinib treatment. The source is a human donor with chronic lymphocytic leukemia. Each CDR3 is given with its conserved first and last residue. Fields, in order: D gene, J gene, V gene, clone size, CDR3 protein, CDR3 DNA. A D gene is named only where the DNA matches it firmly. Only some rows state a clone size, as once, few, many or a class for expanded clones.

>NA|TRBJ1-1|TRBV10-2|few
CASSALEKNTEAFF
TGCGCCAGCAGTGCTTTGGAGAAGAACACTGAAGCTTTCTTT
>TRBD2|TRBJ2-6|TRBV28|NA
CASSRGGAITGANVLTF
TGTGCCAGCAGCCGGGGAGGGGCGATTACTGGGGCCAACGTCCTGACTTTC
>TRBD2|TRBJ2-1|TRBV4-2|NA
CASSQDRVLARGDNEQFF
TGTGCCAGCAGCCAAGATCGTGTACTAGCGCGCGGGGACAATGAGCAGTTCTTC
>NA|TRBJ2-2|TRBV10-2|once
CASRDATQNTGELFF
TGCGCCAGCAGAGACGCAACGCAGAACACCGGGGAGCTGTTTTTT
>TRBD1|TRBJ1-4|TRBV28|NA
CASSLSGTGLNEKLFF
TGTGCCAGCAGTTTGTCCGGGACAGGGCTTAATGAAAAACTGTTTTTT
>NA|TRBJ2-1|TRBV14|NA
CASSQEWGTNEQFF
TGTGCCAGCAGCCAAGAGTGGGGGACCAATGAGCAGTTCTTC
>NA|TRBJ2-6|TRBV7-3|NA
CASSFPSSGANVLTF
TGTGCCAGCAGCTTCCCCTCCTCTGGGGCCAACGTCCTGACTTTC
>NA|TRBJ1-1|TRBV2|NA
CASSQGQNTEAFF
TGTGCCAGCAGCCAGGGACAGAACACTGAAGCTTTCTTT
>NA|TRBJ1-5|TRBV18|NA
CASSTTGPNSNQPQHF
TGTGCCAGCTCAACCACGGGCCCAAATAGCAATCAGCCCCAGCATTTT
>TRBD2|TRBJ2-5|TRBV29-1|NA
CSVRPGGGGTQYF
TGCAGCGTACGTCCGGGAGGGGGGGGAACCCAGTACTTC
>NA|TRBJ2-3|TRBV9|once
CASSVTHQAASTDTQYF
TGTGCCAGCAGCGTGACCCACCAGGCTGCTAGCACAGATACGCAGTATTTT
>NA|TRBJ2-5|TRBV6-6|NA
CASSYRETSQETQYF
TGTGCCAGCAGTTACCGCGAGACATCTCAAGAGACCCAGTACTTC
>TRBD2|TRBJ2-1|TRBV13|NA
CASSLGISGSFEQFF
TGTGCCAGCAGCTTAGGAATTAGCGGGAGTTTTGAGCAGTTCTTC
>NA|TRBJ2-7|TRBV2|NA
CASGQVYEQYF
TGTGCCAGCGGCCAGGTCTACGAGCAGTACTTC
>TRBD1|TRBJ1-1|TRBV6-5|NA
CASSKTGGNTEAFF
TGTGCCAGCAGTAAGACAGGGGGCAACACTGAAGCTTTCTTT
>NA|TRBJ2-4|TRBV21-1|NA
CASSAKIRGHLAKNIQYF
TGTGCCAGCAGCGCAAAGATTCGGGGACACTTAGCCAAAAACATTCAGTACTTC
>TRBD2|TRBJ2-5|TRBV11-1|NA
CASSLWSSGREETQYF
TGTGCCAGCAGCTTATGGTCTAGCGGGAGGGAAGAGACCCAGTACTTC
>NA|TRBJ2-7|TRBV9|NA
CASSPRLDYEQYF
TGTGCCAGCAGCCCACGACTGGACTACGAGCAGTACTTC
>NA|TRBJ2-3|TRBV30|NA
CAWSRGQAGPDTQYF
TGTGCCTGGAGTAGAGGACAAGCGGGCCCAGATACGCAGTATTTT
>NA|TRBJ2-6|TRBV27|medium-sized
CASSSVSSGANVLTF
TGTGCCAGCAGTTCGGTCTCTTCTGGGGCCAACGTCCTGACTTTC
>NA|TRBJ2-2|TRBV19|NA
CASSIGDPTGGELFF
TGTGCCAGTAGTATAGGGGACCCCACAGGGGGGGAGCTGTTTTTT
>TRBD1|TRBJ2-7|TRBV11-2|NA
CASSLAQDREKQYF
TGTGCCAGCAGCTTAGCCCAGGACAGGGAAAAGCAGTACTTC
>TRBD1|TRBJ2-7|TRBV5-1|NA
CASSLWGQGDEQYF
TGCGCCAGCAGCTTGTGGGGACAGGGGGACGAGCAGTACTTC
>NA|TRBJ1-5|TRBV28|NA
CASSPRPGRSNQPQHF
TGTGCCAGCAGTCCTCGGCCCGGGAGAAGCAATCAGCCCCAGCATTTT
>NA|TRBJ2-7|TRBV6-1|NA
CASSAGTPRSYEQYF
TGTGCCAGCAGTGCGGGGACGCCCCGCTCCTACGAGCAGTACTTC
>NA|TRBJ2-1|TRBV7-3|NA
CASSLSLTGSNEQFF
TGTGCCAGCAGCTTAAGTCTCACAGGGTCTAATGAGCAGTTCTTC
>NA|TRBJ1-5|TRBV6-6|once
CASSYSGQMQPQHF
TGTGCCAGCAGTTACAGTGGGCAGATGCAGCCCCAGCATTTT
>NA|TRBJ2-5|TRBV5-1|NA
CASSLPPQETQYF
TGCGCCAGCAGCCTTCCTCCTCAAGAGACCCAGTACTTC
>TRBD2|TRBJ2-5|TRBV19|NA
CASRKGTSASQETQYF
TGTGCCAGTAGGAAGGGGACTAGCGCCAGCCAAGAGACCCAGTACTTC
>NA|TRBJ2-3|TRBV10-3|NA
CATSWGRQGDTQYF
TGTGCCACCTCATGGGGGAGGCAGGGAGATACGCAGTATTTT
>NA|TRBJ2-7|TRBV4-2|NA
CASSQDHARGLGEQYF
TGTGCCAGCAGCCAAGATCACGCAAGGGGTCTAGGCGAGCAGTACTTC
>NA|TRBJ1-1|TRBV4-2|once
CASSHKVQGRSSEAFF
TGTGCCAGCAGCCACAAGGTACAGGGACGAAGCAGTGAAGCTTTCTTT
>NA|TRBJ2-1|TRBV7-3|NA
CASSSFGRYNEQFF
TGTGCCAGCAGCTCTTTCGGCAGGTACAATGAGCAGTTCTTC
>NA|TRBJ2-5|TRBV5-1|NA
CASSLVRERETQYF
TGCGCCAGCAGCTTGGTCAGGGAACGAGAGACCCAGTACTTC
>NA|TRBJ2-7|TRBV11-3|NA
CASSFQGSYEQYF
TGTGCCAGCAGCTTCCAGGGGAGCTACGAGCAGTACTTC
>TRBD1|TRBJ2-6|TRBV5-1|NA
CASSGPGQARHGANVLTF
TGCGCCAGCAGCGGTCCGGGACAGGCGAGGCATGGGGCCAACGTCCTGACTTTC
>NA|TRBJ1-2|TRBV29-1|few
CSVDLNYGYTF
TGCAGCGTTGATCTTAACTATGGCTACACCTTC
>TRBD2|TRBJ2-2|TRBV29-1|once
CSVESSGSLGGELFF
TGCAGCGTTGAAAGTAGCGGGAGTTTGGGCGGGGAGCTGTTTTTT
>NA|TRBJ1-1|TRBV19|once
CASSLGQYTEAFF
TGTGCCAGTAGTCTGGGACAATACACTGAAGCTTTCTTT
>TRBD1|TRBJ2-1|TRBV28|NA
CASSSGTGGSPSDNEQFF
TGTGCCAGCAGCTCCGGGACAGGGGGCTCCCCAAGTGACAATGAGCAGTTCTTC
>NA|TRBJ2-7|TRBV20-1|NA
CSARVEDEQYF
TGCAGTGCTAGAGTGGAGGACGAGCAGTACTTC
>TRBD1|TRBJ2-3|TRBV19|NA
CASSRAIGQGADTQYF
TGTGCCAGCTCGAGAGCAATCGGACAGGGGGCAGATACGCAGTATTTT
>TRBD1|TRBJ2-7|TRBV6-5|NA
CASSYSGQGYEQYF
TGTGCCAGCAGTTACTCCGGACAGGGCTACGAGCAGTACTTC
>TRBD2|TRBJ2-1|TRBV7-9|NA
CASSSGGTSGRLEQFF
TGTGCCAGCAGCTCGGGAGGGACTAGCGGGAGACTAGAGCAGTTCTTC
>TRBD1|TRBJ2-7|TRBV19|NA
CASSNQGASGYEQYF
TGTGCCAGTAGTAATCAGGGGGCGAGCGGCTACGAGCAGTACTTC
>NA|TRBJ1-1|TRBV6-5|NA
CASSPGHEAFF
TGTGCCAGCAGCCCCGGGCATGAAGCTTTCTTT
>TRBD1|TRBJ1-4|TRBV28|NA
CASSSVDRVSEKLFF
TGTGCCAGCAGTTCTGTGGACAGGGTCAGTGAAAAACTGTTTTTT
>NA|TRBJ1-3|TRBV7-9|NA
CASSLGLPGSGNTIYF
TGTGCCAGCAGCTTAGGGCTACCGGGGTCTGGAAACACCATATATTTT
>NA|TRBJ1-1|TRBV9|NA
CASSTPRGKGVHTEAFF
TGTGCCAGCAGCACCCCCCGGGGTAAGGGTGTTCACACTGAAGCTTTCTTT
>NA|TRBJ2-1|TRBV11-3|NA
CASALTGKYNEQFF
TGTGCCAGCGCCCTTACAGGGAAATACAATGAGCAGTTCTTC
>NA|TRBJ2-7|TRBV11-2|once
CASRAPSGFYEQYF
TGTGCCAGCAGGGCTCCCAGCGGGTTCTACGAGCAGTACTTC
>NA|TRBJ2-1|TRBV5-1|NA
CASSPSGQSHIEQFF
TGCGCCAGCAGCCCGAGCGGGCAGAGTCACATTGAGCAGTTCTTC
>NA|TRBJ2-1|TRBV19|NA
CATKIDRLGYNEQFF
TGTGCCACTAAAATTGATCGTTTAGGTTACAATGAGCAGTTCTTC
>TRBD2|TRBJ2-3|TRBV6-1|NA
CASSGKGTSGITDTQYF
TGTGCCAGCAGTGGAAAGGGGACTAGCGGGATCACAGATACGCAGTATTTT
>NA|TRBJ2-1|TRBV6-4|NA
CASSDVLYEQFF
TGTGCCAGCAGTGACGTTCTCTATGAGCAGTTCTTC